Sequencing of this T cell receptor beta chain was carried out in a study of CD8+ T cells in alopecia areata. As for the study in general: Those patients who were treated received oral tofacitinib, which was given at 5 to 10 mg twice daily for moderate-to-severe alopecia areata. For 6 to 18 months, tofacitinib was taken, and 6 months off drug followed. Affected scalp percentage set treated patients' severity scores.

The sequencing template was cDNA reverse transcribed from extracted RNA. Method: immunoSEQ multiplex PCR; TCRdb's copy keeps in-frame clones and lacks some. The repertoire consists of about 110,000 clones, with around three fifths occurring once and the leading ten covering around 3.4%. Described treatment: oral pan-JAK inhibitor, 5-10 mg twice daily. Points from the study as a whole: Scalp data also include sequences from resident alphabeta T cells of normal skin.

This clone was counted between two and nine times. Antigen specificity is unknown. The source is a human donor with alopecia areata. The sample in question was CD4+ T cells sorted from blood, obtained at week 24, from a patient treated with tofacitinib.

This CDR3 is CSASRDRMGTQYF. The CDR3 nucleotides are TGCAGCGCGTCTCGGGACAGAATGGGGACCCAGTACTTC. The V call is TRBV29-1, the J call TRBJ2-5, with 7 bases lining up with TRBD1. This CDR3 comprises 13 residues. The junction had 12 bases not matched to a gene; V was cut back by 7 bases and J by 7 bases. Germline loops: CDR1 SQVTM, CDR2 ANQGSEA.